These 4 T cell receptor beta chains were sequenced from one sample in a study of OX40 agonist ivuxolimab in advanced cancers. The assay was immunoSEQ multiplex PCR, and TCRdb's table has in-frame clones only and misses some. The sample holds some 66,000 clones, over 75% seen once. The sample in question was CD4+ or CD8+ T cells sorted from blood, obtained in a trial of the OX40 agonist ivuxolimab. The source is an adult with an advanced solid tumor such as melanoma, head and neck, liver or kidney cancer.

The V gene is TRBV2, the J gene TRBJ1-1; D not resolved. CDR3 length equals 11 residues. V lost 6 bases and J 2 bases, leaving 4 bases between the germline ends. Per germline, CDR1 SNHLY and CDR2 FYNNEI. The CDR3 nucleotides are TGTGCCAGCAGGGTAAACACTGAAGCTTTCTTT. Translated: CASRVNTEAFF.

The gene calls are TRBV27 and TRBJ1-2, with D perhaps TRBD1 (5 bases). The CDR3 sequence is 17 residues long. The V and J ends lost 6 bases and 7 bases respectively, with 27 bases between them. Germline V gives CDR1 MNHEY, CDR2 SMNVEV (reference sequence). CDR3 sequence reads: CASSYTSGDGFSFGYTF. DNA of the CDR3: TGTGCCAGCAGCTATACCTCGGGGGACGGGTTCAGTTTTGGCTACACCTTC.

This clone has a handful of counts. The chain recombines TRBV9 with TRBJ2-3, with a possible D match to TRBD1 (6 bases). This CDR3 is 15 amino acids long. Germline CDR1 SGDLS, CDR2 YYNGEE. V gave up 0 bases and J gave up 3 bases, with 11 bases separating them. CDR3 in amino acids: CASSVDGGRTDTQYF. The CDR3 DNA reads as TGTGCCAGCAGCGTAGATGGGGGCAGGACAGATACGCAGTATTTT.

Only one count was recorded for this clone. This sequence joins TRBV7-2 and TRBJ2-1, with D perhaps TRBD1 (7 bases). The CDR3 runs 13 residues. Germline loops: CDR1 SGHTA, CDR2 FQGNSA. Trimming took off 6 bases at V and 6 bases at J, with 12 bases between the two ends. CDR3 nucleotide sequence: TGTGCCAGCAGGGCGGGACAGAGCAATGAGCAGTTCTTC. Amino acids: CASRAGQSNEQFF.